Listed below are T cell receptor beta chains from one sample, sequenced in a study of T cell responses to AZD1222 COVID-19 vaccine. Using immunoSEQ multiplex PCR, the repertoire was profiled, and TCRdb retains in-frame clones only, with some absent. The sample has about 160,000 clones; over 75% are singletons. Sequenced material: peripheral blood, taken on day 0 of AZD1222 vaccination. The source is an adult in good health. Both conserved end residues are part of each CDR3. The order of the fields is clone size, J gene, V gene, D gene, CDR3 protein, CDR3 DNA. D genes are given only for firm matches. Clone sizes are given selectively: once, few, many, or a class where the clone is expanded.

abundance: NA
j_gene: TRBJ1-5
v_gene: TRBV6-1
d_gene: NA
CDR3aa: CASSEQQSQHF
CDR3nt: TGTGCCAGCAGTGAACAACAGTCCCAGCATTTT

abundance: NA
j_gene: TRBJ2-5
v_gene: TRBV4-1
d_gene: NA
CDR3aa: CASSQGAEETQYF
CDR3nt: TGCGCCAGCAGCCAAGGGGCAGAAGAGACCCAGTACTTC

abundance: NA
j_gene: TRBJ1-3
v_gene: TRBV2
d_gene: TRBD1
CDR3aa: CASSEGTGNSGNTIYF
CDR3nt: TGTGCCAGCAGTGAGGGGACAGGGAACTCTGGAAACACCATATATTTT

abundance: NA
j_gene: TRBJ1-1
v_gene: TRBV27
d_gene: NA
CDR3aa: CASSPGQLNTEAFF
CDR3nt: TGTGCCAGCAGTCCCGGACAGTTGAACACTGAAGCTTTCTTT

abundance: NA
j_gene: TRBJ1-5
v_gene: TRBV19
d_gene: NA
CDR3aa: CASSIAVLYSNQPQHF
CDR3nt: TGTGCCAGTAGTATAGCAGTTCTCTATAGCAATCAGCCCCAGCATTTT

abundance: NA
j_gene: TRBJ2-7
v_gene: TRBV5-1
d_gene: TRBD2
CDR3aa: CASSLSGYGGGLHEQYF
CDR3nt: TGCGCCAGCAGCTTGAGCGGGTACGGCGGGGGGCTCCACGAGCAGTACTTC

abundance: NA
j_gene: TRBJ2-3
v_gene: TRBV9
d_gene: NA
CDR3aa: CASSPQTRTDTQYF
CDR3nt: TGTGCCAGCAGCCCCCAAACACGCACAGATACGCAGTATTTT

abundance: few
j_gene: TRBJ1-1
v_gene: TRBV18
d_gene: NA
CDR3aa: CASSPATRLNTEAFF
CDR3nt: TGTGCCAGCTCACCCGCGACACGGTTGAACACTGAAGCTTTCTTT

abundance: NA
j_gene: TRBJ2-7
v_gene: TRBV6-2/TRBV6-3
d_gene: NA
CDR3aa: CASTPVGEAYEQYF
CDR3nt: TGTGCCAGCACCCCGGTGGGGGAGGCCTACGAGCAGTACTTC

abundance: NA
j_gene: TRBJ1-5
v_gene: TRBV19
d_gene: NA
CDR3aa: CASSIGSAGRVQPQHF
CDR3nt: TGTGCCAGTAGTATTGGGTCGGCAGGGAGGGTTCAGCCCCAGCATTTT

abundance: NA
j_gene: TRBJ1-1
v_gene: TRBV3-1/TRBV3-2
d_gene: NA
CDR3aa: CASSPIGGGTEAFF
CDR3nt: TGTGCCAGCAGCCCCATAGGTGGGGGCACTGAAGCTTTCTTT

abundance: NA
j_gene: TRBJ2-5
v_gene: TRBV7-3
d_gene: NA
CDR3aa: CASSLTGRQETQYF
CDR3nt: TGTGCCAGCAGCTTAACAGGCAGGCAAGAGACCCAGTACTTC

abundance: NA
j_gene: TRBJ2-2
v_gene: TRBV11-2
d_gene: TRBD2
CDR3aa: CASSLAGTSLDGELFF
CDR3nt: TGTGCCAGCAGCTTAGCCGGGACTAGCCTCGACGGGGAGCTGTTTTTT

abundance: once
j_gene: TRBJ2-3
v_gene: TRBV5-1
d_gene: NA
CDR3aa: CASSLIQLTDTQYF
CDR3nt: TGCGCCAGCAGCTTAATACAGCTCACAGATACGCAGTATTTT

abundance: NA
j_gene: TRBJ2-7
v_gene: TRBV12-3/TRBV12-4
d_gene: TRBD2
CDR3aa: CASSETSGYEQYF
CDR3nt: TGTGCCAGCAGTGAGACTAGCGGATACGAGCAGTACTTC

abundance: few
j_gene: TRBJ1-5
v_gene: TRBV19
d_gene: TRBD1
CDR3aa: CASSIQGARSNQPQHF
CDR3nt: TGTGCCAGTAGTATACAGGGGGCTCGGAGCAATCAGCCCCAGCATTTT

abundance: NA
j_gene: TRBJ2-5
v_gene: TRBV10-3
d_gene: TRBD1
CDR3aa: CATTGIPQETQYF
CDR3nt: TGTGCCACGACAGGGATCCCCCAAGAGACCCAGTACTTC

abundance: NA
j_gene: TRBJ2-1
v_gene: TRBV18
d_gene: TRBD2
CDR3aa: CASSPSWGGEQFF
CDR3nt: TGTGCCAGCTCACCATCCTGGGGGGGTGAGCAGTTCTTC

abundance: NA
j_gene: TRBJ1-2
v_gene: TRBV6-5
d_gene: NA
CDR3aa: CASSYGDGYTF
CDR3nt: TGTGCCAGCAGTTACGGCGATGGCTACACCTTC

abundance: NA
j_gene: TRBJ1-1
v_gene: TRBV27
d_gene: TRBD1
CDR3aa: CASTPIGGSNTEAFF
CDR3nt: TGTGCCAGCACCCCCATAGGGGGCTCGAACACTGAAGCTTTCTTT

abundance: NA
j_gene: TRBJ2-3
v_gene: TRBV27
d_gene: TRBD2
CDR3aa: CASSLSLAGGPSPDTQYF
CDR3nt: TGTGCCAGCAGTTTATCACTAGCGGGGGGGCCCTCCCCAGATACGCAGTATTTT

abundance: once
j_gene: TRBJ2-3
v_gene: TRBV24-1
d_gene: NA
CDR3aa: CATSDLGQGPPTDTQYF
CDR3nt: TGTGCCACCAGTGATTTAGGCCAGGGGCCCCCCACAGATACGCAGTATTTT

abundance: NA
j_gene: TRBJ1-1
v_gene: TRBV4-1
d_gene: NA
CDR3aa: CASSQDLAEAFF
CDR3nt: TGCGCCAGCAGCCAAGATTTAGCTGAAGCTTTCTTT

abundance: few
j_gene: TRBJ2-5
v_gene: TRBV5-8
d_gene: NA
CDR3aa: CASSPPRYSGITETQYF
CDR3nt: TGTGCCAGCAGCCCGCCTAGGTATTCTGGAATAACGGAGACCCAGTACTTC

abundance: NA
j_gene: TRBJ2-1
v_gene: TRBV6-1
d_gene: NA
CDR3aa: CASSEAGSSYNEQFF
CDR3nt: TGTGCCAGCAGTGAAGCGGGGTCATCCTACAATGAGCAGTTCTTC

abundance: NA
j_gene: TRBJ2-7
v_gene: TRBV7-2
d_gene: TRBD2
CDR3aa: CASSPPGRGRIDEQYF
CDR3nt: TGTGCCAGCAGCCCCCCCGGGAGGGGGAGGATCGACGAGCAGTACTTC

abundance: NA
j_gene: TRBJ2-5
v_gene: TRBV7-2
d_gene: TRBD2
CDR3aa: CASSSGLAGGQETQYF
CDR3nt: TGTGCCAGCAGCTCCGGACTAGCGGGGGGCCAAGAGACCCAGTACTTC

abundance: NA
j_gene: TRBJ2-5
v_gene: TRBV7-2
d_gene: NA
CDR3aa: CASSRDWNGETQYF
CDR3nt: TGTGCCAGCAGCCGCGACTGGAACGGGGAGACCCAGTACTTC

abundance: NA
j_gene: TRBJ1-1
v_gene: TRBV18
d_gene: TRBD1
CDR3aa: CASSPPGQGVIMNTEAFF
CDR3nt: TGTGCCAGCTCACCACCGGGACAGGGGGTCATCATGAACACTGAAGCTTTCTTT

abundance: NA
j_gene: TRBJ2-7
v_gene: TRBV5-1
d_gene: NA
CDR3aa: CASSLARRTVSYEQYF
CDR3nt: TGCGCCAGCAGCTTGGCCCGACGGACAGTCTCCTACGAGCAGTACTTC

abundance: NA
j_gene: TRBJ2-5
v_gene: TRBV9
d_gene: NA
CDR3aa: CASSVGTGRSETQYF
CDR3nt: TGTGCCAGCAGCGTAGGAACAGGGAGGTCAGAGACCCAGTACTTC

abundance: NA
j_gene: TRBJ2-1
v_gene: TRBV5-4
d_gene: NA
CDR3aa: CASIGSGSKGEQFF
CDR3nt: TGTGCCAGCATTGGATCGGGCAGCAAGGGTGAGCAGTTCTTC